A selection of T cell receptor beta chains follows, all from one sample in a study of blood T cell repertoires in COVID-19. TCRdb's table, derived via immunoSEQ multiplex PCR, lists solely in-frame clones and lacks some. The sample shows 200,000 or so clones, less than 90% of them seen only once. Material: peripheral blood. These receptors originate from an older woman with acute or convalescent COVID-19. Both conserved end residues are part of each CDR3. The D gene is left open where the match is weak. Clone size is stated in some rows and not others, as once, few, many or a class when expanded.

v_call: TRBV10-2
d_call: -
clone_size: few
j_call: TRBJ2-5
cdr3_length: 14
cdr3_nt: TGCGCCAGCAGTGAGTCGGGGGCAGGGGTGACCCAGTACTTC
cdr3_aa: CASSESGAGVTQYF

v_call: TRBV6-2/TRBV6-3
d_call: TRBD2
clone_size: -
j_call: TRBJ2-3
cdr3_length: 18
cdr3_nt: TGTGCCAGCAGTCACCCCGCCGCGAGTAGCGGGAGCACAGATACGCAGTATTTT
cdr3_aa: CASSHPAASSGSTDTQYF

v_call: TRBV3-1/TRBV3-2
d_call: TRBD1
clone_size: few
j_call: TRBJ1-5
cdr3_length: 13
cdr3_nt: TGTGCCAGCAGCCACAGGGGGGATCAGCCCCAGCATTTT
cdr3_aa: CASSHRGDQPQHF

v_call: TRBV6-1
d_call: -
clone_size: -
j_call: TRBJ2-3
cdr3_length: 12
cdr3_nt: TGTGCCAGCAGTGCCCCTACAGATACGCAGTATTTT
cdr3_aa: CASSAPTDTQYF

v_call: TRBV19
d_call: TRBD2
clone_size: few
j_call: TRBJ2-1
cdr3_length: 17
cdr3_nt: TGTGCCAGTAGTCAAGCGGGAGGTATTAGCTCCTACAATGAGCAGTTCTTC
cdr3_aa: CASSQAGGISSYNEQFF

v_call: TRBV7-2
d_call: -
clone_size: -
j_call: TRBJ2-2
cdr3_length: 17
cdr3_nt: TGTGCCAGCAGCTTAGTGGGGCAGGTCGCGAACACCGGGGAGCTGTTTTTT
cdr3_aa: CASSLVGQVANTGELFF

v_call: TRBV29-1
d_call: TRBD2
clone_size: -
j_call: TRBJ2-5
cdr3_length: 15
cdr3_nt: TGCAGCGTTGTTAAAAGCGGGGCCCTCCAAGAGACCCAGTACTTC
cdr3_aa: CSVVKSGALQETQYF

v_call: TRBV6-2/TRBV6-3
d_call: TRBD1
clone_size: -
j_call: TRBJ2-7
cdr3_length: 14
cdr3_nt: TGTGCCAGCAGTTACCCGGACAGGACCTACGAGCAGTACTTC
cdr3_aa: CASSYPDRTYEQYF

v_call: TRBV28
d_call: -
clone_size: -
j_call: TRBJ1-1
cdr3_length: 11
cdr3_nt: TGTGCCACCACTATGAACACTGAAGCTTTCTTT
cdr3_aa: CATTMNTEAFF

v_call: TRBV7-2
d_call: -
clone_size: -
j_call: TRBJ2-1
cdr3_length: 15
cdr3_nt: TGTGCCAGCAGCTCCCTACCGGGGGGCGGAAATGAGCAGTTCTTC
cdr3_aa: CASSSLPGGGNEQFF

v_call: TRBV3-1/TRBV3-2
d_call: TRBD1
clone_size: -
j_call: TRBJ2-7
cdr3_length: 15
cdr3_nt: TGTGCCAGCAGCCAAGGACAGGGGGTACCCTACGAGCAGTACTTC
cdr3_aa: CASSQGQGVPYEQYF

v_call: TRBV7-2
d_call: -
clone_size: -
j_call: TRBJ1-2
cdr3_length: 13
cdr3_nt: TGTGCCAGCAGCTTAGTGACAGGCGATGGCTACACCTTC
cdr3_aa: CASSLVTGDGYTF

v_call: TRBV3-1/TRBV3-2
d_call: -
clone_size: -
j_call: TRBJ2-4
cdr3_length: 13
cdr3_nt: TGTGCCAGCAGCCAAACTTCCAAAAACATTCAGTACTTC
cdr3_aa: CASSQTSKNIQYF

v_call: TRBV9
d_call: -
clone_size: -
j_call: TRBJ1-1
cdr3_length: 15
cdr3_nt: TGTGCCAGCAGCGTAGACCCAGCGGGAGGCACTGAAGCTTTCTTT
cdr3_aa: CASSVDPAGGTEAFF

v_call: TRBV27
d_call: -
clone_size: once
j_call: TRBJ2-3
cdr3_length: 15
cdr3_nt: TGTGCCAGCAGTCATGACGGGGGGCTCACAGATACGCAGTATTTT
cdr3_aa: CASSHDGGLTDTQYF

v_call: TRBV5-4
d_call: -
clone_size: -
j_call: TRBJ1-3
cdr3_length: 16
cdr3_nt: TGTGCCAGCAGCCGGGATTCACGACCCTCTGGAAACACCATATATTTT
cdr3_aa: CASSRDSRPSGNTIYF

v_call: TRBV11-2
d_call: -
clone_size: -
j_call: TRBJ2-2
cdr3_length: 14
cdr3_nt: TGTGCCAGCAGCTTAGCTCCGAACACCGGGGAGCTGTTTTTT
cdr3_aa: CASSLAPNTGELFF

v_call: TRBV29-1
d_call: -
clone_size: -
j_call: TRBJ1-2
cdr3_length: 13
cdr3_nt: TGCAGCGTTGACCCACAGGGTGACTATGGCTACACCTTC
cdr3_aa: CSVDPQGDYGYTF

v_call: TRBV10-3
d_call: -
clone_size: -
j_call: TRBJ1-4
cdr3_length: 13
cdr3_nt: TGTGCCATCAGTGATGGCGGCAATGAAAAACTGTTTTTT
cdr3_aa: CAISDGGNEKLFF

v_call: TRBV5-1
d_call: TRBD1
clone_size: -
j_call: TRBJ1-2
cdr3_length: 15
cdr3_nt: TGCGCCAGCAGCTACCCGGGACAGGGGGCTTCTGGCTACACCTTC
cdr3_aa: CASSYPGQGASGYTF

v_call: TRBV19
d_call: -
clone_size: -
j_call: TRBJ1-2
cdr3_length: 17
cdr3_nt: TGTGCCAGTAAAGTTCGGGGGGCCGGAAATCTACTGAGTGGCTACACCTTC
cdr3_aa: CASKVRGAGNLLSGYTF

v_call: TRBV5-1
d_call: -
clone_size: -
j_call: TRBJ1-1
cdr3_length: 16
cdr3_nt: TGCGCCAGCAGCTTGGAGGGACGGAGGGAGAACACTGAAGCTTTCTTT
cdr3_aa: CASSLEGRRENTEAFF

v_call: TRBV20-1
d_call: TRBD1
clone_size: -
j_call: TRBJ2-7
cdr3_length: 13
cdr3_nt: TGCAGTGCTAGTCCTCGACAGGGATACGAGCAGTACTTC
cdr3_aa: CSASPRQGYEQYF

v_call: TRBV12-5
d_call: TRBD1
clone_size: -
j_call: TRBJ1-5
cdr3_length: 17
cdr3_nt: TGTGCTAGTGGTCCCGGACAGGCCCCTTATAGCAATCAGCCCCAGCATTTT
cdr3_aa: CASGPGQAPYSNQPQHF

v_call: TRBV7-9
d_call: TRBD1
clone_size: -
j_call: TRBJ1-1
cdr3_length: 15
cdr3_nt: TGTGCCAGCAGCTTGGGGGACAGGGGTAGGACTGAAGCTTTCTTT
cdr3_aa: CASSLGDRGRTEAFF

v_call: TRBV18
d_call: TRBD1
clone_size: -
j_call: TRBJ1-6
cdr3_length: 13
cdr3_nt: TGTGCCAGCTCACCCCAGGACAGGGAGGCCCTCCACTTT
cdr3_aa: CASSPQDREALHF

v_call: TRBV7-2
d_call: TRBD2
clone_size: -
j_call: TRBJ2-2
cdr3_length: 15
cdr3_nt: TGTGCCAGCAGCTTACTCCGGGAGGGGAAGGGGGAGCTGTTTTTT
cdr3_aa: CASSLLREGKGELFF

v_call: TRBV5-1
d_call: TRBD2
clone_size: -
j_call: TRBJ2-3
cdr3_length: 14
cdr3_nt: TGCGCCAGCCAGCGGGGGGACCACACAGATACGCAGTATTTT
cdr3_aa: CASQRGDHTDTQYF

v_call: TRBV6-5
d_call: TRBD2
clone_size: once
j_call: TRBJ2-3
cdr3_length: 15
cdr3_nt: TGTGCCAGCAGTCCGGGACTAGCGTACACAGATACGCAGTATTTT
cdr3_aa: CASSPGLAYTDTQYF

v_call: TRBV12-5
d_call: -
clone_size: -
j_call: TRBJ2-1
cdr3_length: 20
cdr3_nt: TGTGCTAGTGGCACCTACGAGGATGGAAAAGTTCCCTTAGCCTACAATGAGCAGTTCTTC
cdr3_aa: CASGTYEDGKVPLAYNEQFF

v_call: TRBV6-4
d_call: TRBD1
clone_size: -
j_call: TRBJ1-2
cdr3_length: 14
cdr3_nt: TGTGCCAGCAGTGAATACAGGGGAGACTATGGCTACACCTTC
cdr3_aa: CASSEYRGDYGYTF

v_call: TRBV6-2/TRBV6-3
d_call: TRBD1
clone_size: -
j_call: TRBJ1-2
cdr3_length: 15
cdr3_nt: TGTGCCAGCAGTTATACCGGGACAGGGAACTATGGCTACACCTTC
cdr3_aa: CASSYTGTGNYGYTF

v_call: TRBV2
d_call: -
clone_size: -
j_call: TRBJ1-1
cdr3_length: 12
cdr3_nt: TGTGCCAGCAGTTTTACAGGGACTGAAGCTTTCTTT
cdr3_aa: CASSFTGTEAFF

v_call: TRBV2
d_call: -
clone_size: once
j_call: TRBJ2-2
cdr3_length: 14
cdr3_nt: TGTGCCAGCACCCAGGTGGGGGGGCTAAGGGAGCTGTTTTTT
cdr3_aa: CASTQVGGLRELFF

v_call: TRBV5-8
d_call: TRBD1
clone_size: -
j_call: TRBJ1-2
cdr3_length: 16
cdr3_nt: TGTGCCAGCAGCTTTACATCGTTTACAGGGGCCTATGGCTACACCTTC
cdr3_aa: CASSFTSFTGAYGYTF

v_call: TRBV5-1
d_call: -
clone_size: -
j_call: TRBJ2-2
cdr3_length: 16
cdr3_nt: TGCGCCAGCAGCCGCTTTTTGGCAGGGGAAACCGGGGAGCTGTTTTTT
cdr3_aa: CASSRFLAGETGELFF